This TCR beta chain stems from a study of cytomegalovirus exposure and HLA in healthy donors. Across the whole study: A prior analysis found roughly 110 million unique TCR beta sequences from around 200 million T cells. Overall study findings and caveats: Most TCR sequences were seen very rarely across donors, but some public TCRs occurred in many.

Of note for this clone: Its specificity is not known.

Germline CDR1 reads SGHRS; CDR2 reads YFSETQ. Trimming left V 0 bases short and J 9 bases short, with 13 bases between. This CDR3 comprises 14 residues. The donors, nominally healthy at sampling, likely had unrecorded immune exposures. Primers: 60 Vbeta forward and 13 Jbeta reverse. Original methodology: Roughly 10 million shared chains were among the about 80 million unique TCR beta chains that a later analysis counted. Sequenced by immunoSEQ multiplex PCR; TCRdb stores in-frame clones only, minus some. The D gene and trimming were derived from the DNA, and the V and J assignments and clone size from that table. Here the sample spans about 100,000 clones, 65% to 80% being singletons.

This receptor was taken from a woman between 45 and 65 years old in good health and CMV-seropositive. Sequenced sample: PBMCs. The V call is TRBV5-1, the J call TRBJ2-1; possible D gene TRBD1, 5 bases. The CDR3 DNA follows: TGCGCCAGCAGCTTGGGGAGTGGAGACAGTGAGCAGTTCTTC. Amino acids: CASSLGSGDSEQFF.